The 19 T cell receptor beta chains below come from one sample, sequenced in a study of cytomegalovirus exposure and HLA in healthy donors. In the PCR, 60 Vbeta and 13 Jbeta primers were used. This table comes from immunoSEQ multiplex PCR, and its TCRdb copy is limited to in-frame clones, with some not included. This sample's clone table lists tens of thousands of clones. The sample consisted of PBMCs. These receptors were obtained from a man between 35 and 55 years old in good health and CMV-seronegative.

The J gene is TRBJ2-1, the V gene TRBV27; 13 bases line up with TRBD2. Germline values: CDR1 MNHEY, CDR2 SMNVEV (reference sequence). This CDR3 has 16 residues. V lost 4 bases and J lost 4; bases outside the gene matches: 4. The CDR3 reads CASSSQTSGGYNEQFF. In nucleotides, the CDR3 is TGTGCCAGCAGTTCGCAGACTAGCGGGGGGTACAATGAGCAGTTCTTC.

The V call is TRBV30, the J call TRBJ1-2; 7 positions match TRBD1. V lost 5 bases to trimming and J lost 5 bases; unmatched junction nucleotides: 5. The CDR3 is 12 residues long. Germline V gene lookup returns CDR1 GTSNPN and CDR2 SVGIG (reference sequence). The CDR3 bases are TGTGCCTGGGAGGGGGCCCGGTATGGCTACACCTTC. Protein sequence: CAWEGARYGYTF.

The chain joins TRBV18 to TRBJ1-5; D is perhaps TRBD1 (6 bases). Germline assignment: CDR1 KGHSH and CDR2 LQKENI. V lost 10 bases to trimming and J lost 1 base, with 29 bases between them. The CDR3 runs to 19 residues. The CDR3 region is CAKPPGHSTGNMSNQPQHF. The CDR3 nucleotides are TGTGCCAAACCCCCCGGTCACTCCACAGGGAATATGAGCAATCAGCCCCAGCATTTT.

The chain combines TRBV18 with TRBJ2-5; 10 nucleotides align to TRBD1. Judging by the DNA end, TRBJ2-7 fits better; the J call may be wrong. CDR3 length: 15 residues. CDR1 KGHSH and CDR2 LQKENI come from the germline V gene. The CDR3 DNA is TGTGCCAGCTCACCTCCGGGACAGGGGAACTACGAGCAGTACTTC. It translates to CASSPPGQGNYEQYF.

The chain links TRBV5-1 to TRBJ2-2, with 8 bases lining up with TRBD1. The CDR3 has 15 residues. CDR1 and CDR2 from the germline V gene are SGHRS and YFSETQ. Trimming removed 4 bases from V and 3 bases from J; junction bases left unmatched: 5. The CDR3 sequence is CASSRGQGDTGELFF. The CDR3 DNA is TGCGCCAGCAGCCGTGGACAGGGCGACACCGGGGAGCTGTTTTTT. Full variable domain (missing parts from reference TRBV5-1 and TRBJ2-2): KAGVTQTPRYLIKTRGQQVTLSCSPISGHRSVSWYQQTPGQGLQFLFEYFSETQRNKGNFPGRFSGRQFSNSRSEMNVSTLELGDSALYLCASSRGQGDTGELFFGEGSRLTVL.

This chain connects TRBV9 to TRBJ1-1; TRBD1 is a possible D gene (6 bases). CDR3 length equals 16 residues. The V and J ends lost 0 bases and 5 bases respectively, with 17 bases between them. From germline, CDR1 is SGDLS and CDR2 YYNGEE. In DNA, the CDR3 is TGTGCCAGCAGCGTAGCGGACATGGGGGCAGGGACTGAAGCTTTCTTT. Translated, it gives CASSVADMGAGTEAFF.

The CDR3 nucleotides read TGTGCCGGGGGACAGGGGACTTCCTACGAGCAGTACTTC. Protein: CAGGQGTSYEQYF. This rearrangement joins TRBV2 to TRBJ2-7, with 10 bases identical to TRBD1. This CDR3 spans 13 amino acids. Germline CDR1 and CDR2: SNHLY and FYNNEI. Trimming took 11 bases from V and 1 from J; bases not matched to a gene: 5. Based on the CDR3 plus reference TRBV2 and TRBJ2-7, the full variable domain is EPEVTQTPSHQVTQMGQEVILRCVPISNHLYFYWYRQILGQKVEFLVSFYNNEISEKSEIFDDQFSVERPDGSNFTLKIRSTKLEDSAMYFCAGGQGTSYEQYFGPGTRLTVT.

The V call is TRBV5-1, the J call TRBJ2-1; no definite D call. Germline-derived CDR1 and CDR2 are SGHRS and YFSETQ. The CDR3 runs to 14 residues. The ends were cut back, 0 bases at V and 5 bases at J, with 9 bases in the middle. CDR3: CASSLDGVHNEQFF. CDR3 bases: TGCGCCAGCAGCTTGGATGGAGTTCACAATGAGCAGTTCTTC.

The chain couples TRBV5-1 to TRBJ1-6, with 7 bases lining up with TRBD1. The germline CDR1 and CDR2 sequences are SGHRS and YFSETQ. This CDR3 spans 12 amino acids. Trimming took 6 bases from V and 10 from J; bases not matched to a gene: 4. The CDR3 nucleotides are TGCGCCAGCACTAGAGGGGGCTCACCCCTCCACTTT. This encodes CASTRGGSPLHF.

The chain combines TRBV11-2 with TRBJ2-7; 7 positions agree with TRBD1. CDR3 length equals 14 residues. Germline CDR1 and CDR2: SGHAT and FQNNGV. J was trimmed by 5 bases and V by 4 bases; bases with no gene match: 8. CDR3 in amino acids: CASSSQTGNHEQYF. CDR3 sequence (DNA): TGTGCCAGCAGCTCTCAGACAGGGAACCACGAGCAGTACTTC.

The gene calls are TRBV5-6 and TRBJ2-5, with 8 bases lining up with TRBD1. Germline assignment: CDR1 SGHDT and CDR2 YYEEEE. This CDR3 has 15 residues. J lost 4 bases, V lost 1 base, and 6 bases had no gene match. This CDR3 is CASSLPQGGRETQYF. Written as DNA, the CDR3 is TGTGCCAGCAGCTTGCCACAGGGGGGAAGAGAGACCCAGTACTTC. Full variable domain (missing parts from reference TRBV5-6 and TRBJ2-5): DAGVTQSPTHLIKTRGQQVTLRCSPKSGHDTVSWYQQALGQGPQFIFQYYEEEERQRGNFPDRFSGHQFPNYSSELNVNALLLGDSALYLCASSLPQGGRETQYFGPGTRLLVL.

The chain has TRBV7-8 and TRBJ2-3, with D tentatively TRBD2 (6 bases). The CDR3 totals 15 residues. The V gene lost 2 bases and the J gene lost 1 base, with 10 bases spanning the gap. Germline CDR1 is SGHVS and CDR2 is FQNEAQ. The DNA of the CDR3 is TGTGCCAGCAGCTTATACGGCGGGGGCACAGATACGCAGTATTTT. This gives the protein CASSLYGGGTDTQYF.

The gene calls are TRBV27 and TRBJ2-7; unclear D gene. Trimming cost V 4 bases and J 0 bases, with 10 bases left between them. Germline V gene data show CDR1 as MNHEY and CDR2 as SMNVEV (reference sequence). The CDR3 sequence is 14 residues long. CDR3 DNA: TGTGCCAGCAGTTCCCCAGGTATCTCCTACGAGCAGTACTTC. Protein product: CASSSPGISYEQYF.

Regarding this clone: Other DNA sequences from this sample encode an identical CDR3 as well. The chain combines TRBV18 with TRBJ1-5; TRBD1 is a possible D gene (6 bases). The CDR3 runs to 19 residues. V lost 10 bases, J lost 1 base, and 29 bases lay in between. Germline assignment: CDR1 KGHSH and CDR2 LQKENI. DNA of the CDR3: TGTGCCACCCACCCCGGTCACTCCACAGGGAATATGAGCAATCAGCCCCAGCATTTT. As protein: CATHPGHSTGNMSNQPQHF.

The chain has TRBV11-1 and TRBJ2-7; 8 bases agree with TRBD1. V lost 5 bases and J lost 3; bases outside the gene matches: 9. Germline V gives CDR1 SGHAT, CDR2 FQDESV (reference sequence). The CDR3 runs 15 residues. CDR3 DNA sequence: TGTGCCAGCAGCGTAGGTGGCAGGGGGCTCTACGAGCAGTACTTC. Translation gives CASSVGGRGLYEQYF. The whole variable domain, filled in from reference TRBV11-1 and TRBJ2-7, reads EAEVAQSPRYKITEKSQAVAFWCDPISGHATLYWYRQILGQGPELLVQFQDESVVDDSQLPKDRFSAERLKGVDSTLKIQPAELGDSAMYLCASSVGGRGLYEQYFGPGTRLTVT.

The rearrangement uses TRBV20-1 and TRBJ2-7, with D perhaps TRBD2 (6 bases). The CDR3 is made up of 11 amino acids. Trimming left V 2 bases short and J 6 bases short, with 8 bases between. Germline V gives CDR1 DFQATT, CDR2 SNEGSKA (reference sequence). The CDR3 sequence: CSARSGSEQYF. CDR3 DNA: TGCAGTGCTAGATCCGGGAGCGAGCAGTACTTC.

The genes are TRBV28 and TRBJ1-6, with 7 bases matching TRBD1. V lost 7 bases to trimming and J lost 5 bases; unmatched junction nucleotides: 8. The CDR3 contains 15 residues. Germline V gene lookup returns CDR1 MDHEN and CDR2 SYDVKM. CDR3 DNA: TGTGCCAGCATTGAGACAGGGAAGAATAATTCACCCCTCCACTTT. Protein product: CASIETGKNNSPLHF. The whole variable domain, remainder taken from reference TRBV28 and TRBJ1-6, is DVKVTQSSRYLVKRTGEKVFLECVQDMDHENMFWYRQDPGLGLRLIYFSYDVKMKEKGDIPEGYSVSREKKERFSLILESASTNQTSMYLCASIETGKNNSPLHFGNGTRLTVT.

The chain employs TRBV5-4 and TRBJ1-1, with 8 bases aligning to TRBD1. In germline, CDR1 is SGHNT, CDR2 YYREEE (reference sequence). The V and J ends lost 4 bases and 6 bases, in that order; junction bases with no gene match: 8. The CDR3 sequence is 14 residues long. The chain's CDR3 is CASSHPDRAAEAFF. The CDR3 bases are TGTGCCAGCAGCCACCCGGACAGGGCGGCTGAAGCTTTCTTT.

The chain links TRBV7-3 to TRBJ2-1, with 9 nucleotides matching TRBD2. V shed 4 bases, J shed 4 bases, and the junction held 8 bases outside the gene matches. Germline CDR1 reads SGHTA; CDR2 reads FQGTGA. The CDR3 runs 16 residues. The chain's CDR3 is CASSWGGGASYNEQFF. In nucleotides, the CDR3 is TGTGCCAGCAGCTGGGGCGGGGGGGCCTCTTACAATGAGCAGTTCTTC.